The 32 T cell receptor beta chains presented below share a single source sample, sequenced in a study of blood T cell repertoires in COVID-19. Some clones are missing from TCRdb's copy, which holds only in-frame ones; the method was immunoSEQ multiplex PCR. The sample carries about 180,000 clones, around 83% recorded once. Sequences were obtained from peripheral blood. These receptors all come from a human donor in a cohort sampled during active COVID-19.

This clone was seen only a few times. The rearrangement links TRBV12-3 or TRBV12-4 to TRBJ1-1; TRBD1 is a possible D gene (6 bases). There are 13 residues in the CDR3. V was trimmed by 5 bases and J by 7 bases, leaving 14 bases between them. CDR3 sequence: CASSLRTEGEAFF. CDR3 DNA sequence: TGTGCCAGCAGTCTTCGGACAGAGGGTGAAGCTTTCTTT.

The chain combines TRBV3-1 (or the pseudogene TRBV3-2) with TRBJ1-6; D unclear. This CDR3 region has 12 residues. Germline V gives CDR1 LGHDT, CDR2 YNNKEL (reference sequence). V shed 5 bases and J shed 9 bases, with 8 bases lying between them. CDR3 DNA: TGTGCCAGCAGCGGTACAACTTCACCCCTCCACTTT. Protein product: CASSGTTSPLHF.

The chain employs TRBV19 and TRBJ2-3, with TRBD2 matching 16 bases. There are 18 residues in the CDR3. The ends lost 4 bases at V and 5 bases at J; junction bases unmatched: 9. Looked up from germline, CDR1 is LNHDA and CDR2 is SQIVND (reference sequence). CDR3 residues: CASSKGLAGGLTIDTQYF. As DNA, the CDR3 is TGTGCCAGTAGTAAGGGACTAGCGGGGGGGCTTACTATAGATACGCAGTATTTT. The variable domain in full, with the rest retrieved from reference TRBV19 and TRBJ2-3, is DGGITQSPKYLFRKEGQNVTLSCEQNLNHDAMYWYRQDPGQGLRLIYYSQIVNDFQKGDIAEGYSVSREKKESFPLTVTSAQKNPTAFYLCASSKGLAGGLTIDTQYFGPGTRLTVL.

The rearrangement uses TRBV7-9 and TRBJ1-1, with 10 bases that match TRBD1. The trim removed 4 bases at V and 0 bases at J, leaving 8 bases unmatched. The CDR3 extends over 17 amino acids. Germline lookup yields CDR1 SEHNR and CDR2 FQNEAQ (reference sequence). The CDR3 spells CASSSGRTGGMNTEAFF. CDR3 coding DNA: TGTGCCAGCAGCTCAGGAAGGACAGGGGGGATGAACACTGAAGCTTTCTTT.

This clone was found a few times. The J gene is TRBJ1-1, the V gene TRBV18, with D perhaps matching TRBD1 (5 bases). The CDR3 loop spans 13 amino acids. V gave up 6 bases and J gave up 1 base, with 9 bases separating them. The germline CDR1 and CDR2 sequences are KGHSH and LQKENI. CDR3 region: CASSQGQNTEAFF. The CDR3 nucleotides are TGTGCCAGCTCCCAGGGCCAGAACACTGAAGCTTTCTTT.

This clone came up a few times. The chain carries TRBV5-4 and TRBJ1-1; 7 nucleotides match TRBD1. V was pared by 4 bases and J by 0 bases, with 6 bases of the junction left unmatched. The CDR3 has 15 amino acids. Germline CDR1 and CDR2: SGHNT and YYREEE (reference sequence). The CDR3 nucleotides are TGTGCCAGCAGCCCTTCAGGGGGGATGAACACTGAAGCTTTCTTT. It specifies CASSPSGGMNTEAFF.

This clone is a singleton in its sample. The chain carries TRBV29-1 and TRBJ2-7; 7 bases agree with TRBD1. The V gene's germline CDR1 is SQVTM and CDR2 ANQGSEA. The V and J ends lost 2 bases and 4 bases, in that order; junction bases with no gene match: 8. The CDR3 sequence is 14 residues long. CDR3 region: CSVESGDSLYEQYF. In DNA, the CDR3 is TGCAGCGTTGAATCCGGGGACAGCTTGTACGAGCAGTACTTC.

This rearrangement joins TRBV18 to TRBJ1-2; 8 positions match TRBD1. The germline CDR1 and CDR2 sequences are KGHSH and LQKENI. V dropped 3 bases and J dropped 6; count of bases not matched to a gene: 6. The length of the CDR3 is 14 residues. The CDR3 loop reads CASSPGSRGHGYTF. The CDR3 DNA is TGTGCCAGCTCACCGGGAAGCAGGGGGCATGGCTACACCTTC.

CDR3 sequence (DNA): TGTGCCAGCAGCTTACTGGGACAGGGTTATGGCTACACCTTC. Translated, it gives CASSLLGQGYGYTF. The rearrangement uses TRBV11-3 and TRBJ1-2, with TRBD1 identical over 9 bases. Unmatched junction bases numbered 3, after V lost 2 bases and J lost 5 bases. Germline V gene sequence: CDR1 SGHNT, CDR2 YENEEA. The CDR3 has 14 residues.

This chain uses TRBV12-3 or TRBV12-4 with TRBJ2-2; D call uncertain. Trimming took off 3 bases at V and 4 bases at J, with 6 bases between the two ends. The CDR3 contains 13 residues. CDR3 in amino acids: CASSFAATGELFF. For the CDR3, the DNA is TGTGCCAGCAGTTTTGCGGCCACCGGGGAGCTGTTTTTT.

V usage is TRBV10-3 and J usage is TRBJ1-1; D is unclear. The CDR3 has 14 amino acids. CDR1 and CDR2 (germline): ENHRY, SYGVKD. Trimming removed 0 bases at V and 4 bases at J, with 9 bases between. The DNA of the CDR3 is TGTGCCATCAGTGAGTCTGAGTCATCCACTGAAGCTTTCTTT. Translated: CAISESESSTEAFF.

This clone was picked up many times. The V and J genes are TRBV2 and TRBJ1-6; maybe TRBD1 (6 bases). V was clipped by 4 bases and J by 9 bases, with 16 bases between them. The germline V gene encodes CDR1 SNHLY and CDR2 FYNNEI. The CDR3 covers 15 residues. CDR3 DNA: TGTGCCAGCAGTGGTTCCCAGGGGTCGGGTTCACCCCTCCACTTT. Residues: CASSGSQGSGSPLHF.

The CDR3 DNA reads as TGTGCCAGTAGTATCGGAAGCGGGAGGGCCACCGGGGAGCTGTTTTTT. This sequence encodes CASSIGSGRATGELFF. The chain recombines TRBV19 with TRBJ2-2; 10 nucleotides line up with TRBD2. Germline assignment: CDR1 LNHDA and CDR2 SQIVND (reference sequence). The V gene end was trimmed by 3 bases and the J gene end by 4 bases; junction bases not matched to a gene: 5. The CDR3 length is 16 residues.

The chain has TRBV10-3 and TRBJ1-3, with D maybe TRBD1 (5 bases). This CDR3 is built from 15 residues. With 0 bases removed from V and 3 bases from J, the gap between germline ends came to 9 bases. Germline loops: CDR1 ENHRY, CDR2 SYGVKD. CDR3 in DNA: TGTGCCATCAGTGAGTCGGTAGGGGTTGGAAACACCATATATTTT. Amino acid sequence: CAISESVGVGNTIYF.

The chain links TRBV4-2 to TRBJ2-7; 7 bases map to TRBD2. There are 19 residues in the CDR3. J lost 0 bases, V lost 6 bases, and 20 bases had no gene match. The V gene's germline CDR1 is LGHNA and CDR2 YNFKEQ. CDR3 in amino acids: CASSAEGGRIARSSYEQYF. In DNA form, the CDR3 reads TGTGCCAGCAGTGCCGAAGGCGGGAGAATCGCCCGGAGCTCCTACGAGCAGTACTTC.

The rearrangement uses TRBV9 and TRBJ2-1, with 7 positions matching TRBD2. Germline loops: CDR1 SGDLS, CDR2 YYNGEE. The trim removed 0 bases at V and 3 bases at J, leaving 3 bases unmatched. This CDR3 region has 15 residues. The CDR3 spells CASSVGRGDYNEQFF. The CDR3 region has the DNA TGTGCCAGCAGCGTAGGTCGGGGGGACTACAATGAGCAGTTCTTC. The whole variable domain, remainder taken from reference TRBV9 and TRBJ2-1, is DSGVTQTPKHLITATGQRVTLRCSPRSGDLSVYWYQQSLDQGLQFLIQYYNGEERAKGNILERFSAQQFPDLHSELNLSSLELGDSALYFCASSVGRGDYNEQFFGPGTRLTVL.

This clone was detected only once. The chain employs TRBV27 and TRBJ2-7; 7 nucleotides agree with TRBD2. CDR1 and CDR2 (germline): MNHEY, SMNVEV (reference sequence). The CDR3 loop spans 14 amino acids. J was trimmed by 2 bases and V by 7 bases; bases with no gene match: 8. DNA for the CDR3: TGTGCCAGCATAGGGGAGCGGGGCCCCTACGAGCAGTACTTC. Translating gives CASIGERGPYEQYF.

This chain links TRBV19 with TRBJ1-5; 12 bases are shared with TRBD1. CDR3 length: 17 amino acids. V shed 6 bases, J shed 0 bases, and the junction held 6 bases outside the gene matches. Germline values: CDR1 LNHDA, CDR2 SQIVND (reference sequence). Here the CDR3 reads CASRWGQGAYSNQPQHF. The CDR3 DNA reads as TGTGCCAGTAGGTGGGGACAGGGGGCCTATAGCAATCAGCCCCAGCATTTT.

The V call is TRBV9, the J call TRBJ2-5, with 9 positions matching TRBD2. CDR3 length equals 14 residues. Trimming removed 1 base from V and 2 bases from J; junction bases left unmatched: 0. Germline CDR1 SGDLS, CDR2 YYNGEE. This chain's CDR3 is CASSVTSGQETQYF. The CDR3 nucleotides read TGTGCCAGCAGCGTAACTAGCGGGCAAGAGACCCAGTACTTC.

This rearrangement joins TRBV28 to TRBJ2-7; D is unresolved. The V end lost 6 bases, the J end lost 0 bases, and 15 bases lay between the germline ends. The germline gives CDR1 MDHEN, CDR2 SYDVKM. The length of the CDR3 is 15 residues. CDR3: CASSSVAVASYEQYF. CDR3 DNA sequence: TGTGCCAGCAGCTCCGTGGCAGTGGCCTCCTACGAGCAGTACTTC. Variable domain in full (rest from reference TRBV28 and TRBJ2-7): DVKVTQSSRYLVKRTGEKVFLECVQDMDHENMFWYRQDPGLGLRLIYFSYDVKMKEKGDIPEGYSVSREKKERFSLILESASTNQTSMYLCASSSVAVASYEQYFGPGTRLTVT.

In the case of this clone: This same CDR3 is encoded by further DNA sequences in the sample. The rearrangement links TRBV6-5 to TRBJ1-2; D is ambiguous. Trimming took 0 bases from V and 0 from J, leaving 8 bases between them. The CDR3 is 15 residues long. Germline V CDR1 and CDR2: MNHEY, SVGAGI. This chain's CDR3 is CASSYSAAANYGYTF. In nucleotides, the CDR3 is TGTGCCAGCAGTTACTCAGCGGCAGCTAACTATGGCTACACCTTC.

This chain uses TRBV28 with TRBJ1-2, with a tentative D call TRBD1 (5 bases). CDR1 MDHEN and CDR2 SYDVKM come from the germline V gene. The CDR3 extends over 12 amino acids. Trimming removed 6 bases at V and 4 bases at J, with 9 bases between. Here the CDR3 DNA reads TGTGCCAGCAGCCGAGACAGCTATGGCTACACCTTC. Translation: CASSRDSYGYTF.

This sequence joins TRBV20-1 and TRBJ2-5; no definite D call. CDR1 is DFQATT and CDR2 is SNEGSKA in the germline V gene (reference sequence). The CDR3 extends over 11 amino acids. The CDR3 coding sequence is TGCTCCCAGAGGCTCCAAGAGACCCAGTACTTC. It yields the protein CSQRLQETQYF.

This clone was counted between two and nine times. V and J are TRBV13 and TRBJ2-2, with 8 nucleotides matching TRBD2. The CDR3 is 15 amino acids. The V segment lost 0 bases and the J segment 6 bases; nucleotides outside the gene matches: 3. Germline CDR1 reads PRHDT; CDR2 reads FYEKMQ (reference sequence). DNA for the CDR3: TGTGCCAGCAGCTTAGGGCGGGGGGTCTCCGGGGAGCTGTTTTTT. The encoded protein is CASSLGRGVSGELFF.

This clone showed up just a few times. CDR3 residues: CASSPPDSSYEQYF. The DNA for the CDR3 is TGTGCCAGCAGCCCCCCCGACAGCTCCTACGAGCAGTACTTC. The rearrangement links TRBV11-2 to TRBJ2-7; maybe TRBD1 (5 bases). V was trimmed by 5 bases and J by 0 bases, leaving 11 bases between them. Germline V gives CDR1 SGHAT, CDR2 FQNNGV. This CDR3 comprises 14 residues. Looking up the rest from reference TRBV11-2 and TRBJ2-7 gives the full variable domain: EAGVAQSPRYKIIEKRQSVAFWCNPISGHATLYWYQQILGQGPKLLIQFQNNGVVDDSQLPKDRFSAERLKGVDSTLKIQPAKLEDSAVYLCASSPPDSSYEQYFGPGTRLTVT.

The chain has TRBV28 and TRBJ2-7; 8 bases agree with TRBD1. This CDR3 has 14 residues. Per germline, CDR1 MDHEN and CDR2 SYDVKM. The V gene end was trimmed by 10 bases and the J gene end by 1 base; junction bases not matched to a gene: 9. The CDR3 is CATEDRGVSYEQYF. CDR3 nucleotides: TGTGCCACCGAAGACAGGGGAGTATCCTACGAGCAGTACTTC.

The V and J genes are TRBV6-2 or TRBV6-3 and TRBJ1-5; D is possibly TRBD1 (6 bases). The V end lost 3 bases, the J end lost 2 bases, and 17 bases lay between the germline ends. Germline CDR1 is MNHEY and CDR2 is SVGEGT. This CDR3 spans 17 amino acids. CDR3 protein: CASSYPRQAIGNQPQHF. For the CDR3, the DNA is TGTGCCAGCAGTTATCCCAGACAGGCTATAGGCAATCAGCCCCAGCATTTT.

The J gene is TRBJ2-7, the V gene TRBV10-3; 8 nucleotides align to TRBD2. In germline, CDR1 is ENHRY, CDR2 SYGVKD. Germline trimming cut 0 bases from V and 1 base from J; bases unmatched to any gene: 8. The CDR3 runs 17 residues. CDR3 sequence reads: CAISESSGLASSYEQYF. The DNA for the CDR3 is TGTGCCATCAGTGAGTCCTCTGGACTAGCTAGTTCCTACGAGCAGTACTTC.

V gene TRBV2 combines with J gene TRBJ2-7; D is perhaps TRBD1 (5 bases). V was clipped by 1 base and J by 6 bases, with 13 bases between them. The CDR3 runs 14 residues. Per germline, CDR1 SNHLY and CDR2 FYNNEI. In nucleotides, the CDR3 is TGTGCCAGCAGTGAAGATGGAAGGGGCCGCGAGCAGTACTTC. Protein: CASSEDGRGREQYF.

This clone was seen a handful of times. The chain is built from TRBV4-1 and TRBJ2-7; perhaps TRBD1 as D (6 bases). CDR3 length: 14 residues. Germline values: CDR1 MGHRA, CDR2 YSYEKL. Trimming left V 0 bases short and J 5 bases short, with 11 bases between. CDR3 sequence reads: CASSQDPRGHEQYF. The CDR3 bases are TGCGCCAGCAGCCAAGATCCCAGGGGCCACGAGCAGTACTTC.

The genes are TRBV4-3 and TRBJ1-2; 7 bases line up with TRBD1. Germline V gives CDR1 LGHNA, CDR2 YSLEER. The length of the CDR3 is 16 residues. After removal of 0 bases from V and 3 bases from J, the junction contained 7 bases not matched to a gene. CDR3 protein: CASSQDQGGADYGYTF. The CDR3 DNA follows: TGCGCCAGCAGCCAAGATCAGGGGGGCGCGGACTATGGCTACACCTTC.

The chain carries TRBV6-6 and TRBJ2-3; the D is unclear. The CDR3 extends over 14 amino acids. Per the germline V gene, CDR1 is MNHNY and CDR2 is SVGAGI (reference sequence). Trimming took 2 bases from V and 9 from J, leaving 15 bases between them. This CDR3 reads CASSYGSGDGTQYF. For the CDR3, the DNA is TGTGCCAGCAGTTACGGGTCTGGCGACGGGACGCAGTATTTT.